The next 29 T cell receptor beta chains were all read from a single sample in a study of tumor-infiltrating lymphocytes in localized non-small cell lung cancer. Clones were sequenced by immunoSEQ multiplex PCR, and TCRdb holds only the in-frame ones, with some missing. The data show 15,000 to 20,000 clones, about 84% seen once. Sequencing was done on a sample of uninvolved lung tissue not adjacent to the tumor. Source of these receptors: a human donor with non-small cell lung cancer.

The chain employs TRBV27 and TRBJ1-2, with D uncertain. V lost 5 bases to trimming and J lost 4 bases, with 5 bases between them. Germline CDR1 and CDR2: MNHEY and SMNVEV (reference sequence). The CDR3 runs 11 residues. CDR3 DNA: TGTGCCAGCAGTAACGGCTATGGCTACACCTTC. Translating it yields CASSNGYGYTF.

This clone was seen a handful of times. V and J are TRBV30 and TRBJ1-3; no clear D. Per germline, CDR1 GTSNPN and CDR2 SVGIG (reference sequence). The CDR3 is 16 residues long. V was trimmed by 2 bases and J by 1 base, leaving 15 bases between them. The CDR3 sequence is CAWSRERELSGNTIYF. The DNA for the CDR3 is TGTGCCTGGAGTCGTGAAAGGGAACTATCTGGAAACACCATATATTTT. Full variable domain (missing parts from reference TRBV30 and TRBJ1-3): SQTIHQWPATLVQPVGSPLSLECTVEGTSNPNLYWYRQAAGRGLQLLFYSVGIGQISSEVPQNLSASRPQDRQFILSSKKLLLSDSGFYLCAWSRERELSGNTIYFGEGSWLTVV.

This clone was counted once. V gene TRBV5-1 combines with J gene TRBJ2-7, with 13 bases fitting TRBD2. Trimming at V came to 6 bases and at J to 0 bases, leaving 3 bases not matched to a gene. Germline assignment: CDR1 SGHRS and CDR2 YFSETQ. CDR3 length equals 15 residues. CDR3 DNA sequence: TGCGCCAGCAAAAGGACTAGCGGGAGCTCCTACGAGCAGTACTTC. This encodes CASKRTSGSSYEQYF.

This chain joins TRBV6-5 and TRBJ1-2; D is unresolved. Trimming cost V 5 bases and J 4 bases, with 17 bases left between them. CDR3 length equals 15 residues. CDR1 is MNHEY and CDR2 is SVGAGI in the germline V gene. For the CDR3, the DNA is TGTGCCAGCAGTCCCCCGGGTCAACACTTCTATGGCTACACCTTC. Translating it yields CASSPPGQHFYGYTF.

The chain is built from TRBV7-3 and TRBJ2-2; D uncertain. This CDR3 has 13 amino acids. Trimming cost V 5 bases and J 5 bases, with 9 bases left between them. In germline, CDR1 is SGHTA, CDR2 FQGTGA. Written as DNA, the CDR3 is TGTGCCAGCAGCCGTGACCCGACCGGGGAGCTGTTTTTT. Its translation: CASSRDPTGELFF.

CDR3 protein: CASSAEAGGNQPQHF. The CDR3 DNA reads as TGTGCCAGCAGTGCCGAGGCAGGGGGCAATCAGCCCCAGCATTTT. The rearrangement joins TRBV6-4 to TRBJ1-5, with D perhaps matching TRBD1 (6 bases). V lost 4 bases, J lost 2 bases, and 12 bases lay in between. Germline CDR1 MRHNA, CDR2 SNTAGT. The CDR3 runs 15 residues.

This rearrangement joins TRBV10-3 to TRBJ2-1; the match to TRBD1 covers 7 bases. CDR3 length: 15 amino acids. Germline CDR1 is ENHRY and CDR2 is SYGVKD. V lost 5 bases, J lost 3 bases, and 7 bases stayed unmatched. CDR3 bases: TGTGCCATCAGTCCGACAGGGCAGAACTACAATGAGCAGTTCTTC. This sequence encodes CAISPTGQNYNEQFF.

The chain employs TRBV6-1 and TRBJ1-2, with 7 positions matching TRBD1. V gave up 6 bases and J gave up 4 bases; unmatched junction bases: 5. Germline V gives CDR1 MNHNS, CDR2 SASEGT. This CDR3 has 13 amino acids. CDR3 bases: TGTGCCAGCAGGGCAGGGGGAGCCTATGGCTACACCTTC. Translation gives CASRAGGAYGYTF.

The J gene is TRBJ1-1, the V gene TRBV15, with TRBD1 matching 11 bases. The CDR3 contains 18 residues. Trimming at V came to 2 bases and at J to 1 base, leaving 9 bases not matched to a gene. Germline loops: CDR1 LNHNV, CDR2 YYDKDF (reference sequence). The DNA of the CDR3 is TGTGCCACCAGCAGAAGAGGACAGGGGGCCTCGGGGAACACTGAAGCTTTCTTT. Protein: CATSRRGQGASGNTEAFF.

This chain joins TRBV2 and TRBJ1-3; weak D call: TRBD1 (5 bases). The CDR3 is 16 amino acids. Trimming removed 3 bases at V and 0 bases at J, with 12 bases between. Germline-derived CDR1 and CDR2 are SNHLY and FYNNEI. CDR3 coding DNA: TGTGCCAGCAGTGAGGGCAGACAGTTCTCTGGAAACACCATATATTTT. It is translated as CASSEGRQFSGNTIYF.

The rearrangement links TRBV5-1 to TRBJ1-1; 8 nucleotides agree with TRBD1. From germline, CDR1 is SGHRS and CDR2 YFSETQ. The CDR3 has 14 amino acids. V gave up 3 bases and J gave up 5 bases; unmatched junction bases: 6. CDR3 sequence: CASSSTGGGTEAFF. DNA of the CDR3: TGCGCCAGCAGCTCAACAGGGGGTGGGACTGAAGCTTTCTTT.

The rearrangement links TRBV2 to TRBJ2-3, with D possibly TRBD2 on 5 matching bases. Germline CDR1 is SNHLY and CDR2 is FYNNEI. V lost 4 bases and J 0 bases, leaving 11 bases between the germline ends. The length of the CDR3 is 15 residues. The CDR3 bases are TGTGCCAGCAGTGTTTATGGGAGTAGCACAGATACGCAGTATTTT. Its translation is CASSVYGSSTDTQYF.

V and J are TRBV11-2 and TRBJ2-2, with TRBD1 as a possible D gene (6 bases). In germline, CDR1 is SGHAT, CDR2 FQNNGV. Trimming removed 5 bases at V and 1 base at J, with 17 bases between. The CDR3 is 17 residues long. In nucleotides, the CDR3 is TGTGCCAGCAGCCGCAATCACGGACAGATGAACACCGGGGAGCTGTTTTTT. Encoded protein: CASSRNHGQMNTGELFF.

The V gene is TRBV7-2, the J gene TRBJ2-7; the match to TRBD2 covers 7 bases. V was pared by 3 bases and J by 4 bases, with 3 bases of the junction left unmatched. The CDR3 has 13 amino acids. The germline gives CDR1 SGHTA, CDR2 FQGNSA. The CDR3 is CASSFRSGYEQYF. DNA for the CDR3: TGTGCCAGCAGCTTCCGTAGCGGGTACGAGCAGTACTTC.

A single count supports this clone. The chain uses TRBV19 and TRBJ1-5, with TRBD1 matching over 8 bases. CDR3 length: 15 amino acids. Germline assignment: CDR1 LNHDA and CDR2 SQIVND (reference sequence). V was pared by 6 bases and J by 1 base, with 5 bases of the junction left unmatched. The CDR3 is CASRSGGSSNQPQHF. CDR3 sequence (DNA): TGTGCCAGTAGATCAGGGGGCTCGAGCAATCAGCCCCAGCATTTT.

The rearrangement links TRBV25-1 to TRBJ2-7, with 9 bases fitting TRBD1. The ends lost 4 bases at V and 3 bases at J; junction bases unmatched: 10. The CDR3 contains 16 residues. The germline CDR1 and CDR2 sequences are MGHDK and SYGVNS. This CDR3 reads CASSGHLGQGRYEQYF. DNA for the CDR3: TGTGCCAGCAGTGGCCACCTCGGACAGGGGCGCTACGAGCAGTACTTC.

The rearrangement joins TRBV11-2 to TRBJ1-4, with D unresolved. Germline V gene lookup returns CDR1 SGHAT and CDR2 FQNNGV. Trimming stripped 0 bases from V and 14 bases from J, with 16 bases between. CDR3 length: 14 residues. Here the CDR3 reads CASSLEASYRGLFF. The CDR3 nucleotides read TGTGCCAGCAGCTTAGAGGCCTCTTACAGAGGGCTGTTTTTT.

CDR3: CASSQNRGYTF. CDR3 sequence (DNA): TGTGCCAGCAGTCAAAATCGTGGCTACACCTTC. The chain combines TRBV2 with TRBJ1-2; no reliable D call. This CDR3 region has 11 residues. Germline V gene lookup returns CDR1 SNHLY and CDR2 FYNNEI. Trimming pared 5 bases from V and 7 bases from J, leaving 8 bases between.

This clone was seen a handful of times. The chain employs TRBV19 and TRBJ1-1; TRBD1 might be the D (5 bases). The CDR3 totals 13 residues. CDR1 and CDR2 (germline): LNHDA, SQIVND (reference sequence). With 5 bases removed from V and 0 bases from J, the gap between germline ends came to 7 bases. The CDR3 DNA sequence: TGTGCCAGTAGTCGGGGCTTGAACACTGAAGCTTTCTTT. This translates into CASSRGLNTEAFF.

J is TRBJ1-5 and V is TRBV6-1; D remains ambiguous. Germline CDR1 reads MNHNS; CDR2 reads SASEGT. V lost 3 bases and J lost 6, with 9 bases in between. The CDR3 runs 13 residues. The CDR3 is CASSDGLGQPQHF. The CDR3 DNA reads TGTGCCAGCAGTGATGGGTTGGGTCAGCCCCAGCATTTT.

This chain joins TRBV29-1 and TRBJ2-1; 7 nucleotides agree with TRBD1. V shed 6 bases, J shed 10 bases, and the junction held 3 bases outside the gene matches. Germline CDR1 and CDR2: SQVTM and ANQGSEA. The CDR3 length is 10 residues. CDR3 nucleotides: TGCAGCGTAGCACAGGGGGAGCAGTTCTTC. It translates to CSVAQGEQFF.

This clone was found a few times. A read error may account for a junction end that differs from germline. The chain combines TRBV5-6 with TRBJ2-7; TRBD1 aligns across 7 bases. This CDR3 has 12 residues. The V gene's germline CDR1 is SGHDT and CDR2 YYEEEE. CDR3 sequence (DNA): TGTGCCAGCAGCCGATCGGACGGGACAGAAGTTTTC. It translates to CASSRSDGTEVF.

This clone was seen more than once but under ten times. V is TRBV6-5 and J is TRBJ1-2; D gene unclear. Looked up from germline, CDR1 is MNHEY and CDR2 is SVGAGI. V was clipped by 6 bases and J by 3 bases, with 11 bases between them. The CDR3 loop spans 13 amino acids. The CDR3 region is CASSLGPYYGYTF. CDR3 nucleotide sequence: TGTGCCAGCAGCCTGGGTCCTTACTATGGCTACACCTTC.

By frequency in the sample, this clone is medium-sized. V usage is TRBV29-1 and J usage is TRBJ2-3; 14 bases agree with TRBD2. Germline CDR1 and CDR2: SQVTM and ANQGSEA. The CDR3 runs 16 residues. Trimming cost V 4 bases and J 0 bases; bases outside gene matches: 3. The CDR3 spells CSVVGLAGESTDTQYF. The CDR3, as DNA: TGCAGCGTTGTGGGACTAGCGGGAGAAAGCACAGATACGCAGTATTTT.

J is TRBJ2-2 and V is TRBV7-6; D is unresolved. The CDR3 loop spans 15 amino acids. Germline CDR1 and CDR2: SGHVS and FNYEAQ. The V and J ends lost 1 base and 8 bases respectively, with 14 bases between them. The CDR3 nucleotides read TGTGCCAGCAGCTTAGACGACGGGTACCGGGGGGAGCTGTTTTTT. It specifies CASSLDDGYRGELFF.

A remark on this clone: An end of the junction does not agree with germline; a read error may underlie this. V is TRBV28 and J is TRBJ1-1; D not certain. This CDR3 has 13 amino acids. Germline V gene lookup returns CDR1 MDHEN and CDR2 SYDVKM. CDR3 sequence: CASSLPFNSEAFF. The CDR3 DNA reads TGTGCCAGCAGTTTACCTTTCAACAGTGAAGCTTTCTTT.

The chain couples TRBV7-9 to TRBJ1-1, with unresolved D. The CDR3 spans 14 residues. Germline values: CDR1 SEHNR, CDR2 FQNEAQ (reference sequence). V was clipped by 2 bases and J by 1 base, with 8 bases between them. Written as DNA, the CDR3 is TGTGCCAGCAGCTTATCTGCAGGGAACACTGAAGCTTTCTTT. Its translation is CASSLSAGNTEAFF.

The rearrangement uses TRBV6-5 and TRBJ1-2; D unresolved. Trimming cost V 2 bases and J 8 bases, with 21 bases left between them. This CDR3 has 16 amino acids. The V gene's germline CDR1 is MNHEY and CDR2 SVGAGI. The CDR3 protein is CASSYLRPEKVMGYTF. In DNA, the CDR3 is TGTGCCAGCAGTTACCTTAGGCCGGAGAAAGTGATGGGCTACACCTTC.

The chain carries TRBV19 and TRBJ1-1; 9 nucleotides align to TRBD1. This CDR3 is 14 amino acids long. V was pared by 6 bases and J by 5 bases, with 7 bases of the junction left unmatched. Per germline, CDR1 LNHDA and CDR2 SQIVND (reference sequence). The CDR3 region is CASSPQGAATEAFF. CDR3 coding DNA: TGTGCCAGTAGCCCACAGGGGGCCGCGACTGAAGCTTTCTTT.